Following are 17 T cell receptor beta chains from one sample sequenced in a study of OX40 agonist ivuxolimab in advanced cancers. Libraries came from the immunoSEQ multiplex PCR assay. TCRdb provides this immuneACCESS table in a form limited to in-frame rearrangements. Some clones are lacking; in checked studies, under half of them reflect an unresolved V gene, and why the rest are absent is not known. The table for this sample lists 55,000 to 80,000 clones; around 90% of them were counted only once. The top ten hold roughly 5.5% of the sample. The sample in question was CD4+ or CD8+ T cells sorted from blood, obtained in a trial of the OX40 agonist ivuxolimab. Source of these receptors: an adult with an advanced solid tumor such as melanoma, head and neck, liver or kidney cancer.

This chain joins TRBV11-3 and TRBJ2-2; possibly TRBD2 for D (5 bases). This CDR3 is 14 amino acids long. Trimming removed 5 bases at V and 6 bases at J, with 13 bases between. Germline assignment: CDR1 SGHNT and CDR2 YENEEA. CDR3 amino acids: CASSQDWSAGELFF. In DNA, the CDR3 is TGTGCCAGCAGCCAGGACTGGTCGGCCGGGGAGCTGTTTTTT. Based on the CDR3 plus reference TRBV11-3 and TRBJ2-2, the full variable domain is EAGVVQSPRYKIIEKKQPVAFWCNPISGHNTLYWYLQNLGQGPELLIRYENEEAVDDSQLPKDRFSAERLKGVDSTLKIQPAELGDSAVYLCASSQDWSAGELFFGEGSRLTVL.

The chain joins TRBV19 to TRBJ1-5; maybe TRBD1 (5 bases). V lost 2 bases and J 2 bases, leaving 10 bases between the germline ends. Germline assignment: CDR1 LNHDA and CDR2 SQIVND (reference sequence). This CDR3 is 15 amino acids long. CDR3 nucleotide sequence: TGTGCCAGTAGTATATTAGGGGAAGGCAATCAGCCCCAGCATTTT. It codes for CASSILGEGNQPQHF.

The chain is built from TRBV10-3 and TRBJ2-4; 7 bases are a match to TRBD1. Losses at the gene ends were 6 bases for V and 9 bases for J; bases not matched to a gene: 8. CDR3 length: 13 amino acids. Germline CDR1 is ENHRY and CDR2 is SYGVKD. The CDR3 coding sequence is TGTGCCATCAGCGAGACAGGGTCGGGCATTCAGTACTTC. Protein: CAISETGSGIQYF.

This clone occurred a few times. Within the sample, other DNA sequences also encode this same CDR3. J is TRBJ1-4 and V is TRBV18; the match to TRBD1 covers 8 bases. Trimming took 6 bases from V and 8 from J; bases not matched to a gene: 8. The CDR3 runs 14 residues. Germline V gene lookup returns CDR1 KGHSH and CDR2 LQKENI. The CDR3 loop is CASSPQGAREKLFF. CDR3 nucleotide sequence: TGTGCCAGCTCGCCCCAGGGGGCGAGGGAAAAACTGTTTTTT.

This chain joins TRBV5-4 and TRBJ1-1; 7 bases fit TRBD1. Germline values: CDR1 SGHNT, CDR2 YYREEE (reference sequence). The CDR3 contains 14 residues. The V segment lost 0 bases and the J segment 6 bases; nucleotides outside the gene matches: 5. CDR3 DNA: TGTGCCAGCAGCTTGGGGGGGACAGCTCCTGAAGCTTTCTTT. It specifies CASSLGGTAPEAFF.

V and J are TRBV19 and TRBJ1-1; no firm D call. Germline values: CDR1 LNHDA, CDR2 SQIVND (reference sequence). The V end was cut by 3 bases, the J end by 8 bases, with 7 bases between. This CDR3 is built from 11 residues. The CDR3 DNA sequence: TGTGCCAGTAGTATCTGGGAAGAAGCTTTCTTT. The encoded protein is CASSIWEEAFF. The full variable domain, rest sourced from reference TRBV19 and TRBJ1-1, is DGGITQSPKYLFRKEGQNVTLSCEQNLNHDAMYWYRQDPGQGLRLIYYSQIVNDFQKGDIAEGYSVSREKKESFPLTVTSAQKNPTAFYLCASSIWEEAFFGQGTRLTVV.

The chain has TRBV11-3 and TRBJ2-5; 8 bases line up with TRBD2. The ends lost 5 bases at V and 5 bases at J; junction bases unmatched: 10. CDR1 is SGHNT and CDR2 is YENEEA in the germline V gene. This CDR3 is 15 amino acids long. The CDR3 loop reads CASSPSGLSGETQYF. As DNA, the CDR3 is TGTGCCAGCAGCCCTAGCGGGTTGTCTGGGGAGACCCAGTACTTC.

The CDR3 here is CASSPREGNTGELFF. The CDR3 DNA sequence: TGCGCCAGCAGTCCGCGGGAGGGAAACACCGGGGAGCTGTTTTTT. V and J are TRBV5-1 and TRBJ2-2, with 9 bases lining up with TRBD2. CDR1 is SGHRS and CDR2 is YFSETQ in the germline V gene. J gave up 2 bases and V 5 bases, and 4 bases lay outside the gene matches. The CDR3 loop spans 15 amino acids.

The V gene is TRBV11-2, the J gene TRBJ1-2, with a tentative D call TRBD1 (5 bases). In germline, CDR1 is SGHAT, CDR2 FQNNGV. CDR3 length equals 14 residues. The ends were cut back, 0 bases at V and 10 bases at J, with 15 bases in the middle. CDR3 coding DNA: TGTGCCAGCAGCTTAGACCGACAGCTCGGGGACTACACCTTC. It codes for CASSLDRQLGDYTF.

This clone was recorded once. The chain joins TRBV7-8 to TRBJ2-5; TRBD1 agrees at 8 bases. The last part of the DNA fits TRBJ2-7 better; the J call may be wrong. CDR1 and CDR2 (germline): SGHVS, FQNEAQ. The CDR3 spans 17 residues. As DNA, the CDR3 is TGTGCCAGCAGCCCTCGACGGACAGGGACCAGCTCCTACGAGCAGTACTTC. Translation gives CASSPRRTGTSSYEQYF.

The rearrangement uses TRBV6-5 and TRBJ1-6; 8 bases line up with TRBD1. The CDR3 covers 15 residues. V gave up 7 bases and J gave up 10 bases; unmatched junction bases: 12. CDR1 and CDR2 (germline): MNHEY, SVGAGI. CDR3 coding DNA: TGTGCCAGCACCATTACAGGGGGAATAGGCTCACCCCTCCACTTT. Amino acid sequence: CASTITGGIGSPLHF.

The V call is TRBV19, the J call TRBJ2-4; possible D gene TRBD2, 6 bases. The CDR3 sequence is 16 residues long. The germline V and J ends were trimmed by 3 bases and 4 bases, with 16 bases remaining between them. CDR1 is LNHDA and CDR2 is SQIVND in the germline V gene (reference sequence). CDR3 loop: CASSMSRWGLKNIQYF. The CDR3 region has the DNA TGTGCCAGTAGTATGTCGCGCTGGGGACTTAAAAACATTCAGTACTTC.

The chain couples TRBV29-1 to TRBJ1-2; tentatively, D is TRBD1 (6 bases). Germline CDR1 is SQVTM and CDR2 is ANQGSEA. V was cut by 7 bases and J by 11 bases, with 23 bases left in between. This CDR3 has 13 amino acids. The CDR3 coding sequence is TGCAGCGCTAAAAATCTGGCAGGGGAGGGGTACACCTTC. Translated, it gives CSAKNLAGEGYTF.

This clone was detected only once. This chain uses TRBV5-4 with TRBJ1-3; D unresolved. With 4 bases removed from V and 4 bases from J, the gap between germline ends came to 12 bases. The germline gives CDR1 SGHNT, CDR2 YYREEE (reference sequence). There are 14 residues in the CDR3. CDR3: CASSGGPDGNTIYF. As DNA, the CDR3 is TGTGCCAGCAGCGGCGGACCCGACGGAAACACCATATATTTT.

The rearrangement joins TRBV9 to TRBJ2-3; no reliable D call. V dropped 4 bases and J dropped 3 bases, with 12 bases sitting between them. Germline V CDR1 and CDR2: SGDLS, YYNGEE. The CDR3 runs 14 residues. The CDR3 is CASSPRPGTDTQYF. CDR3 coding DNA: TGTGCCAGCAGCCCGCGACCCGGGACAGATACGCAGTATTTT.

The chain links TRBV4-1 to TRBJ2-7, with 7 positions matching TRBD2. V gave up 0 bases and J gave up 3 bases; unmatched junction bases: 11. The CDR3 totals 17 residues. Looked up from germline, CDR1 is MGHRA and CDR2 is YSYEKL. As DNA, the CDR3 is TGCGCCAGCAGCCAAGATCCGACGGGAGGCCGTTTCTACGAGCAGTACTTC. Translated, it gives CASSQDPTGGRFYEQYF.

This clone came up a few times. The chain recombines TRBV20-1 with TRBJ1-1; D remains ambiguous. V gave up 4 bases and J gave up 11 bases, with 11 bases separating them. There are 10 residues in the CDR3. The germline gives CDR1 DFQATT, CDR2 SNEGSKA (reference sequence). The CDR3 DNA sequence: TGCAGTGCTACTAGACCCACCGCTTTCTTT. Protein product: CSATRPTAFF.